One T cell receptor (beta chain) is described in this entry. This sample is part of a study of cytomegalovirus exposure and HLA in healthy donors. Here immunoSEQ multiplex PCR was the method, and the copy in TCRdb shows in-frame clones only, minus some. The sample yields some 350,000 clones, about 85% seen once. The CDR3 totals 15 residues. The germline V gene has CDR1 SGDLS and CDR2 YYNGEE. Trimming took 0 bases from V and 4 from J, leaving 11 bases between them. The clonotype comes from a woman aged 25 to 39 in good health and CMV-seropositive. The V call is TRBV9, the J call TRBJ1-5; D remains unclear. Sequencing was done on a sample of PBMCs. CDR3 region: CASSVDPSSNQPQHF. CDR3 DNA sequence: TGTGCCAGCAGCGTAGACCCGTCTTCGAATCAGCCCCAGCATTTT.